This entry is about one T cell receptor (beta chain). Antigen: not known. This entry belongs to a study of tumor and adjacent non-tumor tissue in lung cancer. Across the whole study: On average, productive TCRbeta reads reached about 4.4 million per sample. Study-wide results and limits: Significantly higher TCR diversity was found in tumor than normal lung.

This sample's RNA came from whole unsorted tissue. The normal lung tissue was taken more than 3 cm from the tumor edge. Chemotherapy-naive patients with new lung cancer underwent thoracic surgery in China, August–November 2014. The germline V gene has CDR1 SGHDT and CDR2 YYEEEE. The CDR3 has 15 amino acids. Germline trimming cut 4 bases from V and 5 bases from J; bases unmatched to any gene: 9. TCRbeta libraries were built with three rounds of nested PCR, modified from ARM-PCR. Each CDR3 protein gets one entry after TCRdb re-called the multiplex PCR reads with MiXCR. Of 90,000 to 110,000 distinct CDR3 sequences listed, about 65% are singletons.

Sequenced: distant non-tumor lung tissue. The sequence was obtained from a man in his sixties with non-small cell lung cancer. V usage is TRBV5-6 and J usage is TRBJ1-2, with 9 nucleotides matching TRBD1. The CDR3 DNA is TGTGCCAGCAGCGAGGACAGGGGAAATAATTATGGCTACACCTTC. This codes for CASSEDRGNNYGYTF.